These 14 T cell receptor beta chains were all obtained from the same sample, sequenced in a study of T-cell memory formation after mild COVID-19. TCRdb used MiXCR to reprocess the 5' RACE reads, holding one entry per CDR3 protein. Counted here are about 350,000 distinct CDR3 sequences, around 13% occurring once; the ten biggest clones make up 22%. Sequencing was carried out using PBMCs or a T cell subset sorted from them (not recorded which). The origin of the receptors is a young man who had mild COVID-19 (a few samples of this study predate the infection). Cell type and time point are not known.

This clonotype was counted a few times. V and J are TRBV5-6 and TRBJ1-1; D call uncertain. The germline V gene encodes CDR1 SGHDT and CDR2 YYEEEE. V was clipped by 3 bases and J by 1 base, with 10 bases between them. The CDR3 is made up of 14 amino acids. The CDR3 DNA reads TGTGCCAGCAGCTCAATGAAAGGGAACACTGAAGCTTTCTTT. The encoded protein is CASSSMKGNTEAFF.

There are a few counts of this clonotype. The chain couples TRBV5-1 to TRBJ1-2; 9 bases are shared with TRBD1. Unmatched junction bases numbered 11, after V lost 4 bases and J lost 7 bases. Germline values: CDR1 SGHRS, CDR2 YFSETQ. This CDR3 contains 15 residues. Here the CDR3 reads CASSIDLTGGFGYTF. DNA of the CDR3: TGCGCCAGCAGCATCGATTTGACAGGGGGTTTTGGCTACACCTTC.

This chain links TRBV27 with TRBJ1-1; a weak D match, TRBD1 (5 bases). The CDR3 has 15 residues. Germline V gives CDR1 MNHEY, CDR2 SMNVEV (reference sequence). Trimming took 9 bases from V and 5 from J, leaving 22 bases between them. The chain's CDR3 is CASPYAGPTGTEAFF. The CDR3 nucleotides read TGTGCCAGTCCGTACGCAGGGCCCACGGGGACTGAAGCTTTCTTT.

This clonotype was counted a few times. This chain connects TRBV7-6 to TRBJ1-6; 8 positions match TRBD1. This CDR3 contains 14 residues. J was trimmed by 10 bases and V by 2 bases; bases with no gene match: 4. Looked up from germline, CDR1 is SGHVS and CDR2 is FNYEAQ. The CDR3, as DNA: TGTGCCAGCAGCTTAACGGACAGGGACTCACCCCTCCACTTT. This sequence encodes CASSLTDRDSPLHF.

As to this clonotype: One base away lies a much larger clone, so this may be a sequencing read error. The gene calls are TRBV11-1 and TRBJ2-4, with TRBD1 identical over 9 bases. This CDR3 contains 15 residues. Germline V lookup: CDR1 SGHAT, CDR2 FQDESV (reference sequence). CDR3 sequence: CDSSSSQGAKNIQYF. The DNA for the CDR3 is TGTGACAGCAGCTCCTCACAGGGGGCGAAAAACATTCAGTACTTC.

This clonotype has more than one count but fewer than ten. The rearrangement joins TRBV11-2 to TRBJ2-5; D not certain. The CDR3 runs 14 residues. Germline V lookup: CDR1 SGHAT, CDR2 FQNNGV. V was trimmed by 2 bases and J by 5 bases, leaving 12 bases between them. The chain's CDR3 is CASSLRLGYETQYF. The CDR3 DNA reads TGTGCCAGCAGCTTAAGGCTGGGTTATGAGACCCAGTACTTC.

The CDR3 coding sequence is TGTGCCAGCAGCACCCGACCGGGTGGGGCAGATACGCAGTATTTT. Translating gives CASSTRPGGADTQYF. The rearrangement uses TRBV7-2 and TRBJ2-3; D is uncertain. In germline, CDR1 is SGHTA, CDR2 FQGNSA. The CDR3 contains 15 residues. V lost 5 bases and J 4 bases, leaving 16 bases between the germline ends.

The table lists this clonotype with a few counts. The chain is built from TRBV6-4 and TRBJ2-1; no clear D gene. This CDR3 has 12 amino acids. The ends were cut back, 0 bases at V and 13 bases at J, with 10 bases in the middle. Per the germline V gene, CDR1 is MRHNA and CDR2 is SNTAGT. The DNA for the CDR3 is TGTGCCAGCAGTGACTCGAGTTCGGAACAGTTCTTC. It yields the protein CASSDSSSEQFF.

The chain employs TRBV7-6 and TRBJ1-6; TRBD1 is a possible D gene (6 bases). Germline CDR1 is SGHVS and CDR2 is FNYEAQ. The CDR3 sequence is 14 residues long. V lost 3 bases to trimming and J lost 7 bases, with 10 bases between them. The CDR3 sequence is CASSLSQGNSPLHF. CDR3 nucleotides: TGTGCCAGCAGCTTGAGCCAGGGGAATTCACCCCTCCACTTT.

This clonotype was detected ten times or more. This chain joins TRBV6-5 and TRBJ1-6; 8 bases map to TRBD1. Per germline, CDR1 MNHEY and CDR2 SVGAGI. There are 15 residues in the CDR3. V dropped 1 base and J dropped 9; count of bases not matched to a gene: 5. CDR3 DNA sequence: TGTGCCAGCAGTTACTACAGGGGGAAGGGTTCACCCCTCCACTTT. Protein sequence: CASSYYRGKGSPLHF.

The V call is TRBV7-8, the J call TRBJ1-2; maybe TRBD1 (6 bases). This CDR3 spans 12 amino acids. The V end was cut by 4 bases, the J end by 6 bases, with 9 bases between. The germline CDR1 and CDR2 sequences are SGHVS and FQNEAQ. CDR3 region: CASSWGLDGYTF. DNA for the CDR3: TGTGCCAGCAGCTGGGGGCTGGATGGCTACACCTTC.

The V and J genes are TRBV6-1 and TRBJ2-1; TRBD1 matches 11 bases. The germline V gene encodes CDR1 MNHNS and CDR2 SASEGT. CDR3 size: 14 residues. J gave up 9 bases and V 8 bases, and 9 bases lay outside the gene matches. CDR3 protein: CASRAGQGAIEQFF. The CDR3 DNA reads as TGTGCCAGCCGTGCCGGACAGGGGGCTATTGAGCAGTTCTTC.

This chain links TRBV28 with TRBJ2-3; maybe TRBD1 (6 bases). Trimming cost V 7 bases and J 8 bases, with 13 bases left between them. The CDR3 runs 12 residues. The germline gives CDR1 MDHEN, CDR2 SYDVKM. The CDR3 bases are TGTGCCAGCATAGGACCCAGGGGTACGCAGTATTTT. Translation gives CASIGPRGTQYF. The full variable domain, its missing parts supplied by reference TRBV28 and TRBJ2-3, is DVKVTQSSRYLVKRTGEKVFLECVQDMDHENMFWYRQDPGLGLRLIYFSYDVKMKEKGDIPEGYSVSREKKERFSLILESASTNQTSMYLCASIGPRGTQYFGPGTRLTVL.

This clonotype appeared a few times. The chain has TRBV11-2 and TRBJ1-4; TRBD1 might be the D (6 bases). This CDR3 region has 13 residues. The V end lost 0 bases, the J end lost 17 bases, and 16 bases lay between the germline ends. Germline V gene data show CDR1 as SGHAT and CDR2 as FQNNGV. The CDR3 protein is CASSLEGGAGVFF. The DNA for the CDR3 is TGTGCCAGCAGCTTAGAGGGCGGAGCAGGGGTATTTTTT.